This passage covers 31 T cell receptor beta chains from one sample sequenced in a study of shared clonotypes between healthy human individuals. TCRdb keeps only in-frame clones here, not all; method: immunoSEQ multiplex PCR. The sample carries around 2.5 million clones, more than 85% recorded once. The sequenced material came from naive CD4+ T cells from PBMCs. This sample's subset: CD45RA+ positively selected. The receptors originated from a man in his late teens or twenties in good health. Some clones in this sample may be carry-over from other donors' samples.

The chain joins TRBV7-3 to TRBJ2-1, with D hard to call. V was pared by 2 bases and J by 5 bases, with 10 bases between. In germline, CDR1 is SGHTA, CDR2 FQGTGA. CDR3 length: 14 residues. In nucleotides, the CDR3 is TGTGCCAGCAGCTTATTGGGCGGCAACAATGAGCAGTTCTTC. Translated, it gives CASSLLGGNNEQFF.

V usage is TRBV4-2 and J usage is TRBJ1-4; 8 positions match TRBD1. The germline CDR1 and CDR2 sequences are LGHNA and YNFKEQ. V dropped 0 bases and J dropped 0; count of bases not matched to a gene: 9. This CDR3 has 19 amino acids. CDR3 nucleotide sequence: TGTGCCAGCAGCCAAGATAGGGACAGGTCCCTTGCAACTAATGAAAAACTGTTTTTT. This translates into CASSQDRDRSLATNEKLFF.

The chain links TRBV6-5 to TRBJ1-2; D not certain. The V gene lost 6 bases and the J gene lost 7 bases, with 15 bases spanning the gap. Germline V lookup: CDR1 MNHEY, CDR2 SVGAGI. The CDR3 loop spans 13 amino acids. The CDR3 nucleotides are TGTGCCAGCAGCGCGTCGGGCAGGACTGGCTACACCTTC. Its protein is CASSASGRTGYTF.

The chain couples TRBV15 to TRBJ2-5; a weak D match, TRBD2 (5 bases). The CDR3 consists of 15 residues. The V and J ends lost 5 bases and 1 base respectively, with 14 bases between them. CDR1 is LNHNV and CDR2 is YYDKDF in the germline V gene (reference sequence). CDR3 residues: CATSFRSSFQETQYF. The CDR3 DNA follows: TGTGCCACCAGCTTCAGATCTAGCTTCCAAGAGACCCAGTACTTC.

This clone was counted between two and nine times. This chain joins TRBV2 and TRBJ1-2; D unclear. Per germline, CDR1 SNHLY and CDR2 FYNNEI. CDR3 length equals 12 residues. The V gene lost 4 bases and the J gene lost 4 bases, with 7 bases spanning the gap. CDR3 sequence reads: CASSVAPYGYTF. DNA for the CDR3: TGTGCCAGCAGTGTAGCCCCCTATGGCTACACCTTC.

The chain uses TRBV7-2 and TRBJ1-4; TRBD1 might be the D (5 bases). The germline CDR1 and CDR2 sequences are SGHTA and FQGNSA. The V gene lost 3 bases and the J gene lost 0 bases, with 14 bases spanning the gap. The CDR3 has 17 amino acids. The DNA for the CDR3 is TGTGCCAGCAGCTTCGATCGACAGTCCTCAACTAATGAAAAACTGTTTTTT. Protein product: CASSFDRQSSTNEKLFF.

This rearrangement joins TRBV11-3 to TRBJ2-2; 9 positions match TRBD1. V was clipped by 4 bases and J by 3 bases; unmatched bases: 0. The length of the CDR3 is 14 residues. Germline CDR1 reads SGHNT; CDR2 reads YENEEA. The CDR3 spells CASSWDRDTGELFF. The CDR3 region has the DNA TGTGCCAGCAGCTGGGACAGGGACACCGGGGAGCTGTTTTTT.

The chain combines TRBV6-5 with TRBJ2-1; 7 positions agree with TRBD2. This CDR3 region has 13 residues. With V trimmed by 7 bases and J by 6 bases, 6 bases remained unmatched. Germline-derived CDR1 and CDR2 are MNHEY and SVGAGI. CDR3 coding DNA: TGTGCCAGCATCCGCCCGGGGGGCAATGAGCAGTTCTTC. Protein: CASIRPGGNEQFF.

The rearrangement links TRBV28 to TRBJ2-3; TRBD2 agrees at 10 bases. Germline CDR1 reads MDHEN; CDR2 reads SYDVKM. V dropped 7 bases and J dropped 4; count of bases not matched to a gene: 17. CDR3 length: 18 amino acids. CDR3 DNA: TGTGCCAGCACCCGGCGGCTAGCGGGAGCTATTGGATCAGATACGCAGTATTTT. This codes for CASTRRLAGAIGSDTQYF.

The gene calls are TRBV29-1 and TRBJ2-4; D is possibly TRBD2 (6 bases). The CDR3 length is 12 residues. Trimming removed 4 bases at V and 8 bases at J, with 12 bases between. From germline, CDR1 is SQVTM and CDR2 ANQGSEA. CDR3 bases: TGCAGCGTTGGTGGAGGGGTGGACATTCAGTACTTC. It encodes CSVGGGVDIQYF.

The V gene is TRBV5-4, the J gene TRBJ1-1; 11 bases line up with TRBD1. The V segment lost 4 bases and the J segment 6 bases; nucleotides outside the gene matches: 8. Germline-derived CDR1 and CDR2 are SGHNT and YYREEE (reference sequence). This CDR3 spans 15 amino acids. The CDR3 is CASSPRGQGAAEAFF. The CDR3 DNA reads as TGTGCCAGCAGCCCTCGAGGACAGGGGGCGGCTGAAGCTTTCTTT.

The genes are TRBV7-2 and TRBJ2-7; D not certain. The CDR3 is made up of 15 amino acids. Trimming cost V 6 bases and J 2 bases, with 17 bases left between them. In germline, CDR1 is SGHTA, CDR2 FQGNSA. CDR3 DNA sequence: TGTGCCAGCAGACAAGACCGGCTTGCGACCTACGAGCAGTACTTC. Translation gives CASRQDRLATYEQYF.

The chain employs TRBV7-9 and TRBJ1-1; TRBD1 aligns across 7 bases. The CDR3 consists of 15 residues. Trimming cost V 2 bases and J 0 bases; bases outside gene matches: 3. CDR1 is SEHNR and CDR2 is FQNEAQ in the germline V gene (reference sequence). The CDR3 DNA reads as TGTGCCAGCAGCTTATGGACAGGCCTGAACACTGAAGCTTTCTTT. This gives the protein CASSLWTGLNTEAFF.

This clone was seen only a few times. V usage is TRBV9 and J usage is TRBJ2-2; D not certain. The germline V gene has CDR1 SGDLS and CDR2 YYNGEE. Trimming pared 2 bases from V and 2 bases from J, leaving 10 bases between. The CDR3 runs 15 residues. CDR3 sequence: CASSVGSSNTGELFF. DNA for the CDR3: TGTGCCAGCAGCGTCGGAAGCTCCAACACCGGGGAGCTGTTTTTT.

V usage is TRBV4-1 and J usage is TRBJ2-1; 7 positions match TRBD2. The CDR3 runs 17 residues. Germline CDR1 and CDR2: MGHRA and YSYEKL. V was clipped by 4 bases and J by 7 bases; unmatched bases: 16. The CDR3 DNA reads TGCGCCAGCAGCCTCAAGACGGTAGGGGAGGGGCGAAATGAGCAGTTCTTC. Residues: CASSLKTVGEGRNEQFF.

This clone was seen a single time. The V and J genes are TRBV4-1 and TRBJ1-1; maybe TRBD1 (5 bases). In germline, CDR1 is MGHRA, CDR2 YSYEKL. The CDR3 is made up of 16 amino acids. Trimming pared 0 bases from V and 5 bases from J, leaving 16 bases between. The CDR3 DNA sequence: TGCGCCAGCAGCCAAGATCTTAAGGGGTCGGGGACTGAAGCTTTCTTT. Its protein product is CASSQDLKGSGTEAFF.

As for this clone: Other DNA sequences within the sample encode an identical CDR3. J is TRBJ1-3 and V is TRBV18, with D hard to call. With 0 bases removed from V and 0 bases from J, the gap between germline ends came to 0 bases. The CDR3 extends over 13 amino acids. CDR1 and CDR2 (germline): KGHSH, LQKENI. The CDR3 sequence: CASSPPSGNTIYF. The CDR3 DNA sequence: TGTGCCAGCTCACCACCCTCTGGAAACACCATATATTTT.

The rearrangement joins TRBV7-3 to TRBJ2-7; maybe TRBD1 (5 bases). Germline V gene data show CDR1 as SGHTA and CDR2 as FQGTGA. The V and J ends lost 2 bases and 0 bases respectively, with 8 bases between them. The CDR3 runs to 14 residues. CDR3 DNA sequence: TGTGCCAGCAGCTTACAGGGTAACTCCTACGAGCAGTACTTC. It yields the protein CASSLQGNSYEQYF.

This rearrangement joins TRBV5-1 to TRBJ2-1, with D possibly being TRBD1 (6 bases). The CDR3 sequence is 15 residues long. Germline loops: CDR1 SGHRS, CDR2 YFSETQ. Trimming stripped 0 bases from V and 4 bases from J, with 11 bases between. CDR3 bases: TGCGCCAGCAGCTTGGGTAGGGGGTGGTACAATGAGCAGTTCTTC. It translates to CASSLGRGWYNEQFF.

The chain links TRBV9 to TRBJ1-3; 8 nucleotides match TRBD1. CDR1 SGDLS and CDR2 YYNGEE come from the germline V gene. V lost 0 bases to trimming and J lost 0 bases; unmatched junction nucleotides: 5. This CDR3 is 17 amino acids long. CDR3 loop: CASSVADRVFSGNTIYF. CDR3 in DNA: TGTGCCAGCAGCGTAGCGGACAGGGTGTTCTCTGGAAACACCATATATTTT.

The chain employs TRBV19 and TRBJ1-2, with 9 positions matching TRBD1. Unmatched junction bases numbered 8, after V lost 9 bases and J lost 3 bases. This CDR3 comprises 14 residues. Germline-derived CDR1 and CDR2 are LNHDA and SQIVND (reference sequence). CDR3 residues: CASNTGGRYYGYTF. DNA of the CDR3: TGTGCCAGCAATACAGGGGGCCGATACTATGGCTACACCTTC.

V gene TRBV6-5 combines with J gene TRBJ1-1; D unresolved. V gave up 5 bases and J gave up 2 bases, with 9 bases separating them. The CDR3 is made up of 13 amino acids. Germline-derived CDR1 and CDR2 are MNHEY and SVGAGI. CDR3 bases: TGTGCCAGCAGTCCGGCGGGTAACACTGAAGCTTTCTTT. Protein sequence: CASSPAGNTEAFF.

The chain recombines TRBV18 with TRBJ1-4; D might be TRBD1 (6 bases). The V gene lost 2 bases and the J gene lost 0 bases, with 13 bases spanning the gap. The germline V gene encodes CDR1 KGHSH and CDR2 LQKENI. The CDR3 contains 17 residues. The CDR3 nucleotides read TGTGCCAGCTCACCAATGACAGGTGTTGCAACTAATGAAAAACTGTTTTTT. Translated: CASSPMTGVATNEKLFF. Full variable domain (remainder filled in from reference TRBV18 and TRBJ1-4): NAGVMQNPRHLVRRRGQEARLRCSPMKGHSHVYWYRQLPEEGLKFMVYLQKENIIDESGMPKERFSAEFPKEGPSILRIQQVVRGDSAAYFCASSPMTGVATNEKLFFGSGTQLSVL.

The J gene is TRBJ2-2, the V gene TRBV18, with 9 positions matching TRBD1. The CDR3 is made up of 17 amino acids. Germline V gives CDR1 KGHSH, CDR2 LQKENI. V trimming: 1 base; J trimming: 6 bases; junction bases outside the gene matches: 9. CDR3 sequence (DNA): TGTGCCAGCTCACCACGAACAGGGGGCGATAGAGCCGGGGAGCTGTTTTTT. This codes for CASSPRTGGDRAGELFF.

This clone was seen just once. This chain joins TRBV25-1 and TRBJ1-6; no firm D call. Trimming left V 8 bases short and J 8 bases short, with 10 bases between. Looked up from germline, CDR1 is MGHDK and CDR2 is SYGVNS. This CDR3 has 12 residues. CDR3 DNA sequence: TGTGCCAGCGGATGGCAGGATTCACCCCTCCACTTT. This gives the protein CASGWQDSPLHF.

CDR3 in amino acids: CASSTKIPGRDRAYEQYF. In nucleotides, the CDR3 is TGTGCCAGCAGCACAAAAATACCAGGACGGGACAGGGCCTACGAGCAGTACTTC. This chain links TRBV7-6 with TRBJ2-7; 9 bases align to TRBD1. V was pared by 5 bases and J by 2 bases, with 16 bases of the junction left unmatched. Germline lookup yields CDR1 SGHVS and CDR2 FNYEAQ. This CDR3 contains 18 residues.

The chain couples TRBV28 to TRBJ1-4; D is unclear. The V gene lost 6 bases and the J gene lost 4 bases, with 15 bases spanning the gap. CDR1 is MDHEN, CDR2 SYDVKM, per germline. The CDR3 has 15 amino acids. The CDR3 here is CASSTTRPLNEKLFF. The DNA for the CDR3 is TGTGCCAGCAGCACTACCAGGCCACTTAATGAAAAACTGTTTTTT.

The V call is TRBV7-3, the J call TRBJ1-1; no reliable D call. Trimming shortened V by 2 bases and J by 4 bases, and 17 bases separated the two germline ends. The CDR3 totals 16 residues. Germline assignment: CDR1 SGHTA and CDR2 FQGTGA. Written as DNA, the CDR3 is TGTGCCAGCAGCTTATGGGCCTCCTACAAGGGCACTGAAGCTTTCTTT. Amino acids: CASSLWASYKGTEAFF.

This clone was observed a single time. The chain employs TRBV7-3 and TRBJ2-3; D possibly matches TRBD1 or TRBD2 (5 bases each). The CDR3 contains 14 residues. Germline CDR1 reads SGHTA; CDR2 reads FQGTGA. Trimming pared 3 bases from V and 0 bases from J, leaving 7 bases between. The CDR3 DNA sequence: TGTGCCAGCAGCTTCGGGGCAAGCACAGATACGCAGTATTTT. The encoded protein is CASSFGASTDTQYF.

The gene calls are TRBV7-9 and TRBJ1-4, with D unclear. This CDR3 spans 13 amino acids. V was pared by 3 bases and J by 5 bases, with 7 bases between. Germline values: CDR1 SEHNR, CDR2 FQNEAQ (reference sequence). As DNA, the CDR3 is TGTGCCAGCAGCTTGCAGCCCAATGAAAAACTGTTTTTT. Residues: CASSLQPNEKLFF.

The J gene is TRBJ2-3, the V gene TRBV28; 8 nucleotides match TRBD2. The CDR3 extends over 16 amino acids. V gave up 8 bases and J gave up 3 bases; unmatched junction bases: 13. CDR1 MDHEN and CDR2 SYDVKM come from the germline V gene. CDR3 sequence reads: CASGRSGRSLTDTQYF. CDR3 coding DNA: TGTGCCAGCGGCCGCAGCGGGAGATCCTTGACAGATACGCAGTATTTT.